The entry below describes one TCR beta chain. The antigen it recognizes is unknown. This sample is drawn from a study of cytomegalovirus exposure and HLA in healthy donors (dated by TCRdb to the late 2010s). Turning to the overall study: An earlier analysis of roughly 500 of the donors reported about 250 Gb of sequence data and some 100 million unique TCR beta sequences from roughly 200 million T cells. An early release covering more than 500 HLA-typed donors comprised about 310 gigabases of sequencing data and around 85 million unique TCR sequences. The genetic ancestry cluster associated with self-reported Caucasian donors included about four fifths of the roughly 400 genotyped donors. The study aimed to test whether cataloging public T cell receptors could reveal signatures of past pathogen exposure. The T cell repertoires of several hundred subjects were profiled by immunosequencing and related to cytomegalovirus serostatus. A separate validation cohort of approximately 130 different subjects was used in addition to the roughly 670-subject first cohort. The study combined high-throughput TCR immunosequencing, statistical association of individual TCRs with disease status, and machine learning to predict cytomegalovirus infection status. A later analysis re-analyzed previously published TCR beta repertoires from about 600 donors and added high-resolution HLA genotyping to study TCR occurrence patterns. In the later analysis, no new phenotypic data were used to find candidate immune exposures; instead, reliance was placed on TCR beta sequences and their occurrence across donors. An earlier analysis of some 600 of the donors applied high-throughput TCR beta sequencing to assess whether each TCR beta V gene segment acted as functional or pseudogenic. Donor age, sex, ethnicity and CMV serostatus were collected together with the repertoire data. Genome-wide SNP genotypes for about 60% of the roughly 670 donors were used in a later genetic analysis, which treated that subset as a discovery cohort. All discovery cohort repertoires had been generated using a single sequencing platform. Class I and class II HLA loci were covered by the typing at four-digit resolution. Typing coverage differed by locus: A, B, C, DRB1 and DQB1 were typed in roughly 620-630 donors, DQA1 in around 500, DPA1 in approximately 610, and DPB1 in roughly 450. Five DR-DQ haplotypes were treated as single units for association and clustering because of strong linkage in the cohort. Among about 400 genotyped donors of the cohort, an average of approximately 220,000 unique TCR beta nucleotide sequences was sequenced per donor, of which about 18% were non-productive.

In total, over 600 healthy bone marrow donors made up the cohort. At the time of sampling, all cohort members were nominally healthy, though unrecorded immune exposures were likely present. The donor tested CMV seropositive, placing the donor among the 290 or so seropositive members of the cohort. Every donor gave a peripheral blood sample, and the peripheral blood mononuclear cells from that sample were used for TCR beta sequencing. The Qiagen DNeasy Blood Extraction Kit was used to extract genomic DNA from the blood cell samples. Its CDR3 holds 15 amino acids, cysteine through phenylalanine. The kept DNA is CDR3 alone, 45 bases in frame from the first base. The V end loses 6 bases and the J end loses 2 bases, and a stretch of 15 bases separates them. For CDR1 and CDR2, the germline V gene (reference sequence) lists MNHNY and SVGAGI. Library method: the immunoSEQ multiplex PCR assay. A mixture of 60 forward primers for TCR Vbeta segments and 13 reverse primers for TCR Jbeta segments was used in the multiplex PCR. A multiplex PCR assay on genomic DNA amplified the CDR3 region of rearranged TCR beta genes. Amplified TCR beta libraries were sequenced as 87-base-pair reads on the Illumina HiSeq System. The original pipeline was this. A later analysis tallied 70 million to 100 million unique TCR beta chains across the 666 repertoires, and some 10 million of those chains were shared by two or more donors. To remove PCR and sequencing errors, raw reads were error-corrected and collapsed into unique sequences using a nearest-neighbor algorithm that merged closely related sequences. To assign V, D and J gene segments, CDR3 sequences were aligned to IMGT reference sequences. For a sequence to be retained, a match of at least six nucleotides was required to both a V gene segment and a J gene segment. Rearrangements were classified as productive when the CDR3 lacked stop codons and remained in frame with V and J, and all other rearrangements were classified as non-productive. Following IMGT convention, CDR3 was defined as the stretch from the second conserved V-encoded cysteine up to the conserved J-encoded phenylalanine. In an earlier analysis of approximately 590 of the donors, sequences lacking an unambiguous match to a single V gene segment were excluded. An earlier analysis of 500 to 600 of the donors classified V segments as functional when productive rearrangements were above 56.7% and as segregating when the standard deviation between donors was above 5%. A statistical classification framework was built for diagnosing cytomegalovirus status from the catalog of TCR beta chain sequences. A later analysis assigned V and J genes by comparing TCR nucleotide sequences with IMGT/GENE-DB human TR gene sequences. Using the TCRdist pipeline, a later analysis assigned CDR3 sequences along with most-parsimonious VDJ recombination scenarios. In a later analysis, each TCR beta chain was defined by its CDR3 amino acid sequence together with its V-gene family, and reads without a unique V-gene family were excluded. As a way to deal with suspected cross-contamination and a sequencing artifact, a later analysis dropped approximately 570 nucleotide sequences that were highly shared and had low generation probability. For each public chain, a later analysis derived a clonal expansion index from normalized ranks of inferred template counts within each repertoire. In a later analysis, generation probabilities were computed with a VDJ recombination model fitted to out-of-frame rearrangements, and the resulting probabilities were checked against IGoR. In a later analysis, hypergeometric tests were used to score TCR-TCR, TCR-HLA and TCR-CMV co-occurrence, with a repertoire-size bias correction applied to TCR pairs. A later analysis estimated false discovery rates by permuting HLA or CMV assignments 20 times. In a later analysis, co-occurring TCRs were grouped using DBSCAN, and TCRdist sequence similarity was added for clustering within HLA-allele-positive subsets. Co-occurrence clustering excluded repertoires with fewer than 30,000 or more than 120,000 public chains, plus five with anomalous nucleotide sharing. TCRdb limited this immuneACCESS table to in-frame rearrangements with V and J called. A share of clones is missing; checked studies link under half to unresolved V genes, and the rest is unexplained. V and J calls and clone size are copied from that table; D and trimming were computed from the DNA. The sample's own table lists 50,000 to 60,000 clones. The top ten clones comprise 8% to 13% of the sample.

Overall study outcomes, separate from this receptor: Only TCR beta chains were sequenced in this cohort, and the absence of alpha or paired-chain data limited detectable features. Assigning TCR associations to individual alleles was difficult when HLA alleles, especially DR and DQ, strongly co-occurred. HLA typing was unavailable for some donors at each locus, so association tests used only the typed subset. The earlier analysis of approximately 560 of the donors excluded 15 to 20 rarely observed V segments, including chromosome 9 orphons, because counts were too low. A group of highly shared sequence variants was considered likely to be a technical artifact of the sequencing pipeline. A few of the identified cytomegalovirus-associated TCR beta chains were confirmed in vitro to be specific for cytomegalovirus antigens. The authors suggested that the approach could potentially be generalized to other disease states and immunological phenotypes. A later analysis associated about 17,000 TCR beta sequences with specific HLA alleles at a false discovery rate of 0.05. Most CMV-associated TCR beta chains appeared to be HLA-restricted in a later analysis, and the HLA associations seemed to be driven largely by CMV exposure. The classifier was reported to diagnose cytomegalovirus status with high specificity and sensitivity in both the original and validation cohorts. In a later analysis, the rate of TCR association differed among HLA loci, with DRB1 alleles having the most associated TCRs and HLA-C alleles having the fewest. While some public TCRs were present in many individuals, most TCR sequences turned up only very rarely across donors. Immune exposure information for the cohort was limited to CMV serostatus. In the study, some 160 TCR beta chains were listed as associated with cytomegalovirus. According to a later analysis, parvovirus B19, influenza, CMV and Epstein-Barr virus appeared linked to several top co-occurrence clusters. In an earlier analysis of about 600 of the donors, most TCR beta V segments appeared in productive rearrangements about 87% or about 30% of the time, broadly matching IMGT annotations. Some IMGT-functional V segments, including TRBV6-2 and TRBV6-3, could not be told apart with the 87-base-pair reads, so those segments were excluded. In a later analysis, HLA-associated TCR beta chains showed more clonal expansion and lower generation probabilities than non-associated chains that were equally common. Correlated functional status among segregating V segments might be attributable to linkage disequilibrium, but an unknown experimental factor could not be ruled out. In a later genetic analysis, a missense DCLRE1C variant was associated with V-gene and J-gene trimming of TCR beta chains, and the association was replicated in an independent cohort. A later genetic analysis reported fewer N-insertions in productive TCRs among donors in an Asian-associated ancestry cluster than the roughly 640-donor mean. A further reported finding was that TCR beta sequences accurately predicted the HLA-A and HLA-B alleles for most subjects in the first cohort. Presence/absence analyses assumed roughly uniform sequencing depth across donors, an assumption that may not hold.

The receptor comes from a woman in her 50s in good health and CMV-seropositive. This receptor chain uses TRBV6-6 and TRBJ2-3; possibly the D gene is TRBD2, per 6 matching bases. The sample consisted of PBMCs. The CDR3 region reads CASSDAGRSTDTQYF. The base sequence is TGTGCCAGCAGCGACGCGGGGCGGTCCACAGATACGCAGTATTTT.